Shown below are 21 T cell receptor beta chains from a single sample sequenced in a study of T cells expressing NK-cell markers. TCRdb reprocessed the 5' RACE reads and reports one entry per CDR3 protein, with no DNA. This sample's table reports hundreds of thousands of distinct CDR3 sequences. The sequenced material came from blood T cells: a sorted CD56 or NKG2C T cell subset, CD4+ or CD8+ T cells, or bulk PBMC T cells (not recorded which). Receptors originate from a man aged 18 to 30 in good health.

The chain joins TRBV7-9 to TRBJ1-1. The CDR3 runs 13 residues. Germline V gives CDR1 SEHNR, CDR2 FQNEAQ (reference sequence). The CDR3 loop reads CASRLDVDTEAFF.

V is TRBV29-1 and J is TRBJ2-1; TCRdb reports TRBD1, a call that lacks DNA to check it against. CDR3 size: 14 residues. Germline V gives CDR1 SQVTM, CDR2 ANQGSEA. The CDR3 region is CSVEAQGPPNEQFF.

The chain combines TRBV6-5 with TRBJ2-1. This CDR3 has 12 amino acids. Germline CDR1 MNHEY, CDR2 SVGAGI. CDR3 loop: CASSYSGNEQFF.

CDR3 amino acids: CATRTGGRDTQYF. The V gene is TRBV2, the J gene TRBJ2-3; as DNA is missing, the TRBD1 call by TCRdb cannot be tested. From germline, CDR1 is SNHLY and CDR2 FYNNEI. This CDR3 has 13 amino acids.

The V gene is TRBV12-3 or TRBV12-4, the J gene TRBJ2-1; the TRBD2 assignment by TCRdb is unverifiable without DNA. CDR3 size: 21 residues. CDR3 protein: CASSFIIEAGENIIPYNEQFF.

The chain links TRBV7-6 to TRBJ2-1; TCRdb designates TRBD1, a call that cannot be tested without DNA. The CDR3 covers 16 residues. Germline lookup yields CDR1 SGHVS and CDR2 FNYEAQ. This chain's CDR3 is CASSLATGQSYNEQFF.

This chain uses TRBV4-3 with TRBJ2-7; absent DNA, TCRdb's TRBD1 call cannot be checked. Germline V gene lookup returns CDR1 LGHNA and CDR2 YSLEER. CDR3 length: 15 amino acids. CDR3 loop: CASSETGTGGLEQYF.

V is TRBV7-2 and J is TRBJ1-2; the D gene TCRdb calls, TRBD1, cannot be checked with no DNA. The CDR3 length is 16 residues. CDR1 SGHTA and CDR2 FQGNSA come from the germline V gene. This CDR3 is CASSPDGQGVFYGYTF.

The V gene is TRBV4-2, the J gene TRBJ2-1; lacking DNA, the TRBD1 call made by TCRdb goes unchecked. The CDR3 spans 18 residues. Germline V gene lookup returns CDR1 LGHNA and CDR2 YNFKEQ. CDR3 sequence reads: CASSQDRGAGGPYNEQFF.

J is TRBJ1-1 and V is TRBV28; TCRdb names TRBD1, which stays unverified in the absence of DNA. The CDR3 is 15 amino acids. Germline V lookup: CDR1 MDHEN, CDR2 SYDVKM. The CDR3 sequence: CASSFFSGLNTEAFF.

J is TRBJ2-3 and V is TRBV29-1. The CDR3 sequence is 14 residues long. Germline V gene sequence: CDR1 SQVTM, CDR2 ANQGSEA. CDR3 loop: CSVSGNYLTDTQYF.

The V gene is TRBV7-2, the J gene TRBJ2-1; there is no DNA to check the TCRdb D call of TRBD2. The CDR3 is 14 amino acids. Germline CDR1 and CDR2: SGHTA and FQGNSA. The CDR3 spells CASSYSDLRARQFF.

The CDR3 region is CASSYPGEESPLHF. V is TRBV12-3 or TRBV12-4 and J is TRBJ1-6; TCRdb names TRBD1, which stays unverified in the absence of DNA. The CDR3 is made up of 14 amino acids.

The rearrangement joins TRBV5-1 to TRBJ2-1; TCRdb picks TRBD2, but there is no DNA to check that call. Germline CDR1 is SGHRS and CDR2 is YFSETQ. The CDR3 is made up of 16 amino acids. The CDR3: CASSNSRGLAGIEQFF.

The gene calls are TRBV10-3 and TRBJ2-2; TCRdb lists TRBD2, though no DNA is available to test this call. The CDR3 sequence is 12 residues long. Germline CDR1 ENHRY, CDR2 SYGVKD. This CDR3 reads CAISRLAGELFF.

J is TRBJ2-1 and V is TRBV7-6; TCRdb names TRBD1, which stays unverified in the absence of DNA. Germline CDR1 reads SGHVS; CDR2 reads FNYEAQ. This CDR3 contains 17 residues. This CDR3 reads CASSPRPQGMSYNEQFF. Based on the CDR3 plus reference TRBV7-6 and TRBJ2-1, the full variable domain is GAGVSQSPRYKVTKRGQDVALRCDPISGHVSLYWYRQALGQGPEFLTYFNYEAQQDKSGLPNDRFSAERPEGSISTLTIQRTEQRDSAMYRCASSPRPQGMSYNEQFFGPGTRLTVL.

This chain uses TRBV12-3 or TRBV12-4 with TRBJ1-5; the D call of TRBD1 rests on TCRdb alone, since no DNA is present to check it. The CDR3 totals 17 residues. CDR3 region: CASSSTEGARVNQPQHF.

V and J are TRBV29-1 and TRBJ2-6; TCRdb selects TRBD1, and the lack of DNA leaves this call unchecked. The germline V gene has CDR1 SQVTM and CDR2 ANQGSEA. The CDR3 contains 17 residues. The chain's CDR3 is CSVVGQGIFSGANVLTF.

The rearrangement uses TRBV4-1 and TRBJ2-1; TCRdb's D call, TRBD1, is unchecked because there is no DNA. The CDR3 sequence is 13 residues long. CDR1 MGHRA and CDR2 YSYEKL come from the germline V gene. The chain's CDR3 is CASSRTENNEQFF.

The chain has TRBV3-1 and TRBJ1-1; lacking DNA, the TRBD1 call made by TCRdb goes unchecked. The CDR3 spans 16 residues. The germline CDR1 and CDR2 sequences are LGHDT and YNNKEL (reference sequence). The CDR3 region is CASSRRTGFMNTEAFF.

The chain joins TRBV20-1 to TRBJ2-1; TCRdb indicates TRBD2, and absent DNA this call remains unverified. The CDR3 contains 15 residues. Germline CDR1 DFQATT, CDR2 SNEGSKA (reference sequence). CDR3 residues: CSAIIPGLQSNEQFF.